The source of this T cell receptor (beta chain) is a study of T cells after yellow fever vaccination. The table lists this clonotype with many counts. The CDR3 covers 15 residues. V was trimmed by 3 bases and J by 6 bases, leaving 18 bases between them. Looked up from germline, CDR1 is SGHRS and CDR2 is YFSETQ. MiXCR, applied by TCRdb to the 5' RACE reads, yields one record per CDR3 protein. The repertoire has about 14,000 distinct CDR3 sequences, 7.3% of them found once; the top ten carry more than 1.5%. The sample consisted of PBMCs, either bulk or a sorted T-cell subset (CD4+, CD8+, memory, or dextramer-sorted; not recorded which), taken on the day of the yellow fever booster vaccination. This chain connects TRBV5-1 to TRBJ1-1; D might be TRBD1 (6 bases). The TCR originated in a man younger than 35 who received the YFV17D yellow fever vaccine. The CDR3 region has the DNA TGCGCCAGCAGCTCCTCCGGGGGCTTAAGGGCTGAAGCTTTCTTT. Residues: CASSSSGGLRAEAFF.